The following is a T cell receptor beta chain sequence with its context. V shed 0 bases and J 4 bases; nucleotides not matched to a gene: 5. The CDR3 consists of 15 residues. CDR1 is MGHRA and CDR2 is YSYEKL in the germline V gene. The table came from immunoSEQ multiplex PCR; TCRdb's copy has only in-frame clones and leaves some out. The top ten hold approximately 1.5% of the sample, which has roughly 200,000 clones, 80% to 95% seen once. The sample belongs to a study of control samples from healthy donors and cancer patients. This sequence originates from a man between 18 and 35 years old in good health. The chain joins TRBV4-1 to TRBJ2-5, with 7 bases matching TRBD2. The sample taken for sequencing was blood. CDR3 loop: CASSQDAGVGETQYF. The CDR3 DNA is TGCGCCAGCAGCCAAGATGCGGGGGTAGGAGAGACCCAGTACTTC.